What follows describes a single T cell receptor beta chain. The sample comes from a study of blood T cell repertoires in COVID-19. On the study more broadly: The United States, Italy and Spain provided the acute and convalescent COVID-19 samples. T cells, B-cell-depleted T cells, or PBMCs provided the cDNA or gDNA that served as material.

Original data processing: It was from reference gene primer amplification that nucleated cell counts were estimated. The assay was immunoSEQ multiplex PCR, and TCRdb's table has in-frame clones only and misses some. V, J and clone size derive from that table, while D and trimming were established from the DNA sequence. Of 50,000 to 75,000 clones in the sample, more than 65% were seen once. The germline V gene encodes CDR1 SGHVS and CDR2 FQNEAQ. The V end was cut by 7 bases, the J end by 2 bases, with 26 bases between. The CDR3 is 18 amino acids. The sequence derives from a woman of 80 years or more with active or convalescent COVID-19. This chain uses TRBV7-8 with TRBJ1-2; D might be TRBD1 (6 bases). Sequenced material: peripheral blood. The CDR3 DNA is TGTGCCAGCACCCAAAAAAAACATCTACCCAGGGGAAACTATGGCTACACCTTC. Translating gives CASTQKKHLPRGNYGYTF. Variable domain in full (rest from reference TRBV7-8 and TRBJ1-2): GAGVSQSPRYKVAKRGQDVALRCDPISGHVSLFWYQQALGQGPEFLTYFQNEAQLDKSGLPSDRFFAERPEGSVSTLKIQRTQQEDSAVYLCASTQKKHLPRGNYGYTFGSGTRLTVV.